A selection of T cell receptor beta chains follows, all from one sample in a study of blood T cells in healthy people across ages. TCRdb passed the 5' RACE reads through MiXCR, listing each CDR3 protein once. This sample has 700,000 to 1,000,000 distinct CDR3 sequences, with 40% to 50% found just once. Specimen: blood. The receptor set was obtained from a man in his 60s in good health. CDR3s include the opening cysteine and the closing phenylalanine or tryptophan. A clone size is listed for some rows: how often the clone was seen (once, few, many), or a class if it is expanded.

>.|TRBV5-1|.
CASSPGTSGGRRPRGTYNEQYF
>.|TRBV7-2|TRBJ2-4
CANSLWTGKNIQYF
>.|TRBV7-2|TRBJ1-2
CASSSDTTNYGYTF
>.|TRBV6-2/TRBV6-3|TRBJ2-5
CASSQSGAGYQETQYF
>.|TRBV11-2|TRBJ2-7
CASSYGRVSHYEQYF
>.|TRBV5-1|TRBJ2-3
CASSLHDSLTDTQYF
>few|TRBV9|TRBJ2-7
CASSVGGPSYEQYF
>.|TRBV7-4|TRBJ1-3
CASTPGGYRSGNTIYF
>.|TRBV6-2/TRBV6-3|TRBJ2-1
CASSLAGYRSEQFF
>few|TRBV7-9|TRBJ2-3
CASKRTSGESITDTQYF
>few|TRBV15|TRBJ2-5
CATSTGATETQYF
>.|TRBV4-1|TRBJ1-1
CASSQDQELRSTEAFF
>few|TRBV2|TRBJ1-2
CASKFDSYGYTF
>.|TRBV4-1|TRBJ1-4
CASSQPQATNEKLFF
>once|TRBV6-2/TRBV6-3|TRBJ1-4
CASSGQGSTTTNEKLFF
>few|TRBV6-5|TRBJ2-7
CASSYSGLGTYEQYF
>few|TRBV20-1|TRBJ2-7
CSACNTKSSYEQYF
>.|TRBV11-1|TRBJ1-4
CASSLGKLPGQGAFTANEKLFF
>.|TRBV28|TRBJ2-3
CASSLSGRGTGFTDTQYF
>many|TRBV7-2|TRBJ2-1
CASSPDRVNEQFF
>many|TRBV5-1|TRBJ2-1
CASSSGTSGGGEQFF
>.|TRBV5-1|TRBJ2-3
CASLSGQGADTQYF
>.|TRBV5-1|TRBJ2-3
CASSPDRPRTDTQYF
>few|TRBV7-9|.
CASSLAHRDEQYF
>.|TRBV4-3|TRBJ2-7
CASSQGTGVGYEQYF
>few|TRBV3-1|TRBJ2-6
CASSQAREAGANVLTF
>few|TRBV7-2|TRBJ2-2
CASSLREGGIGELFF
>once|TRBV20-1|TRBJ2-1
CSTTKGTGVSNEQFF
>.|TRBV6-5|TRBJ2-7
CASRMTGLDGEQYF
>.|TRBV30|.
CAWSLTSGGQTQYF
>.|TRBV5-1|TRBJ2-6
CASSPYSSGANVLTF
>many|TRBV29-1|TRBJ1-1
CSISQGLNTEAFF
>.|TRBV11-2|TRBJ2-4
CASSLGGLVGGQNIQYF
>.|TRBV12-3/TRBV12-4|TRBJ2-5
CASSAGTSGNQETQYF
>many|TRBV28|TRBJ1-4
CASFPGRFNEKLFF
>.|TRBV6-6|TRBJ1-5
CASERTTTSGQPQHF
>.|TRBV12-3/TRBV12-4|TRBJ2-1
CASSLSGGPSNEQFF
>few|TRBV4-1|TRBJ2-7
CASSHPGAGTFPYEQYF
>many|TRBV28|TRBJ2-5
CASSDSPQETQYF
>few|TRBV28|TRBJ1-1
CASTYRGDTEAFF
>.|TRBV6-5|TRBJ1-6
CASSSRGSNSPLHF
>few|TRBV7-2|TRBJ1-3
CASSLAPGFSGNTIYF
>.|TRBV5-1|TRBJ1-1
CASGTGNTEAFF
>once|TRBV27|TRBJ2-3
CASSSGTSGELRPQYF
>.|TRBV7-2|TRBJ2-7
CASSGSRGPYEQYF
>.|TRBV4-1|TRBJ2-7
CAAGHPGYEQYF
>few|TRBV6-2/TRBV6-3|TRBJ2-1
CASRTSGQGPNNEQFF
>.|TRBV4-1|TRBJ1-2
CASSQNNAPLSRVNGHTF
>.|TRBV2|TRBJ2-1
CASSTLRGGKSYNEQFF
>.|TRBV7-2|TRBJ2-4
CASSLAETTGGIQYF
>.|TRBV10-3|TRBJ2-7
CAISGSSSGGLLQQYF
>.|TRBV4-3|TRBJ2-5
CASSQAGQGAYNEQYF